Given below is one TCR beta chain in context. No antigen is known for it. This entry belongs to a study of identical twins. Study-wide results and caveats: Models, which agreed with sharing between unrelated individuals, nonetheless underestimated the out-of-frame TCR alpha sharing seen in monozygotic twins. Twins' excess sharing was less marked for out-of-frame beta sequences. Alpha sequences that were out-of-frame and twin-shared showed an excess of low generation probability.

The V gene end was trimmed by 10 bases and the J gene end by 6 bases; junction bases not matched to a gene: 12. From germline, CDR1 is MNHNS and CDR2 SASEGT. The CDR3 spans 13 residues. TCRdb reprocessed the 5' RACE reads via MiXCR and lists one record per CDR3 protein. The sample holds under 300,000 distinct CDR3 sequences, roughly 8.7% seen once. These data also formed part of another study, on yellow fever vaccine responses in identical twins. That study adds: It has been reported that, in twins, the vaccine T cell response seemed partly convergent and partly personalized.

What was sequenced was CD8+ T cells sorted from blood. The TCR comes from a woman aged 18 to 35 in good health. The rearrangement links TRBV6-1 to TRBJ2-7; 7 bases match TRBD1. CDR3 sequence (DNA): TGTGCCACCGCCGACAGGGTAATGGGCGAGCAGTACTTC. This gives the protein CATADRVMGEQYF.